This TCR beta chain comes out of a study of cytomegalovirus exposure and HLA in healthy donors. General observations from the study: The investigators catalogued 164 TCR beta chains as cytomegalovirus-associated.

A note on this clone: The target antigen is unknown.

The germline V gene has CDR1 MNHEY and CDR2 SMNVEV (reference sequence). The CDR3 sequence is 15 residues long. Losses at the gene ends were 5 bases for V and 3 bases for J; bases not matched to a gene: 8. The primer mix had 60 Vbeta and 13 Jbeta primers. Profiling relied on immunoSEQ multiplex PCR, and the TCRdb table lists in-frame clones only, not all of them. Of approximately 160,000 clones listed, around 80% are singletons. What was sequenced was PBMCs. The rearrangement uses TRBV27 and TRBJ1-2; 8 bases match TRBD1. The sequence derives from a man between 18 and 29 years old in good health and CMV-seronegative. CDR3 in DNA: TGTGCCAGCAGTCTCTCCGCAGGGGGCGACTATGGCTACACCTTC. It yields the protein CASSLSAGGDYGYTF.